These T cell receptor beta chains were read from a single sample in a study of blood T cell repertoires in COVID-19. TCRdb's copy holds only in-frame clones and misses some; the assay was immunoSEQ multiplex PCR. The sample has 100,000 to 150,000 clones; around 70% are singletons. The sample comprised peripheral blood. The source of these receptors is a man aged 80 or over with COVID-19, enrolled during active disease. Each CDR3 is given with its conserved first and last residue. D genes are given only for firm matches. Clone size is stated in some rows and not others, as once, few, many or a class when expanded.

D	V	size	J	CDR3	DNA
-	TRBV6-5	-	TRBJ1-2	CASSYATGGYTF	TGTGCCAGCAGTTACGCGACGGGAGGCTACACCTTC
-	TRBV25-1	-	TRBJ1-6	CASSPISYNSPLHF	TGTGCCAGCAGTCCCATCTCCTATAATTCACCCCTCCACTTT
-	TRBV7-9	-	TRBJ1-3	CASSPSGGPGNTIYF	TGTGCCAGCAGCCCCTCCGGAGGACCTGGAAACACCATATATTTT
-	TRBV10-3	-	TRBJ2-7	CAISESSYEQYF	TGTGCCATCAGTGAGTCGAGCTACGAGCAGTACTTC
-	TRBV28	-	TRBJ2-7	CASREQGRGHEQYF	TGTGCCAGCAGAGAACAGGGAAGGGGCCACGAGCAGTACTTC
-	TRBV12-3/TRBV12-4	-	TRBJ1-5	CASSIREGQPQHF	TGTGCCAGCAGTATCCGGGAGGGGCAGCCCCAGCATTTT
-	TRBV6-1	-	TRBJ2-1	CASSEAGAYNEQFF	TGTGCCAGCAGTGAAGCGGGAGCCTACAATGAGCAGTTCTTC
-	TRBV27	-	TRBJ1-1	CASSTRGGRAFF	TGTGCCAGCAGCACCAGGGGCGGCCGAGCTTTCTTT
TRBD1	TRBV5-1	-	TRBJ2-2	CASSFRDSDTGELFF	TGCGCCAGCAGCTTCCGGGACAGCGACACCGGGGAGCTGTTTTTT
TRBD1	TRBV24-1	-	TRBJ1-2	CATSDATGVALYGYTF	TGTGCCACCAGTGATGCAACAGGGGTTGCTCTCTATGGCTACACCTTC
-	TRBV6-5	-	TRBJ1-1	CASSYSLPNTEAFF	TGTGCCAGCAGTTACTCCCTCCCGAACACTGAAGCTTTCTTT
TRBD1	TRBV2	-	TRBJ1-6	CASSYTGTGKNSPLHF	TGTGCCAGCAGTTACACTGGGACAGGGAAGAATTCACCCCTCCACTTT
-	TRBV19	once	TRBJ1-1	CASSREGRLDTEAFF	TGTGCCAGTAGTCGGGAGGGGAGGTTGGACACTGAAGCTTTCTTT
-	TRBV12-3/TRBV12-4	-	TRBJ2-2	CASRPTETGELFF	TGTGCCAGCAGACCCACTGAAACCGGGGAGCTGTTTTTT
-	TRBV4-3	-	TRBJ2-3	CASSQDQYSPGGTDTQYF	TGCGCCAGCAGCCAAGATCAGTATTCCCCAGGGGGCACAGATACGCAGTATTTT
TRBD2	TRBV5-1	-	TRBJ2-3	CASSLAGGSDTQYF	TGCGCCAGCAGCTTGGCGGGAGGGTCAGATACGCAGTATTTT
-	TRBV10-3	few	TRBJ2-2	CAIRGVRGTGELFF	TGTGCCATCAGAGGGGTGCGTGGCACCGGGGAGCTGTTTTTT
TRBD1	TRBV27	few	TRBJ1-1	CASSARQGPEAFF	TGTGCCAGCAGTGCCCGACAGGGTCCTGAAGCTTTCTTT
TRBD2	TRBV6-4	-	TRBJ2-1	CASSDWTSGRVTANEQFF	TGTGCCAGCAGTGATTGGACTAGCGGGAGGGTTACGGCCAATGAGCAGTTCTTC
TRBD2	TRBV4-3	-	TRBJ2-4	CASSQDALGLRKNIQYF	TGCGCCAGCAGCCAAGATGCCCTGGGACTACGCAAAAACATTCAGTACTTC
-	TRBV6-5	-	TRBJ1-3	CASTLSGSRNTIYF	TGTGCCAGCACCCTAAGCGGGAGTCGAAACACCATATATTTT
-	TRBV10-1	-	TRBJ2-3	CASSESGAGSSDTQYF	TGCGCCAGCAGTGAGTCGGGGGCAGGGAGTTCAGATACGCAGTATTTT
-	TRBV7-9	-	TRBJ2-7	CASSSEGGGEQYF	TGTGCCAGCAGCTCCGAGGGCGGCGGCGAGCAGTACTTC
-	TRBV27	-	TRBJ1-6	CASMFAGSDSPLHF	TGTGCCAGCATGTTTGCAGGGTCGGATTCACCCCTCCACTTT
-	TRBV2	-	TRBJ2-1	CASRRDLGDEQFF	TGTGCCAGCAGAAGGGACTTGGGCGATGAGCAGTTCTTC
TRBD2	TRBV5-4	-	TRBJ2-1	CASSLPSGSYNEQFF	TGTGCCAGCAGCTTGCCTAGCGGGAGTTACAATGAGCAGTTCTTC
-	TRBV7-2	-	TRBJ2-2	CASSSQYTGELFF	TGTGCCAGCAGCTCACAGTACACCGGGGAGCTGTTTTTT
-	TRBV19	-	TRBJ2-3	CASSNRVLPTSTDTQYF	TGTGCCAGTAGTAACAGGGTTCTACCGACTAGCACAGATACGCAGTATTTT
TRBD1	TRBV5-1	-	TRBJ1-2	CASSPGQGSYGYTF	TGCGCCAGCAGCCCAGGACAGGGGTCCTATGGCTACACCTTC
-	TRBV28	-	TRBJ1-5	CASSFVTVNQPQHF	TGTGCCAGCAGTTTTGTGACAGTCAATCAGCCCCAGCATTTT
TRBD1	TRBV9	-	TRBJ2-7	CASSLGQAPYEQYF	TGTGCCAGCAGCCTGGGACAGGCGCCCTACGAGCAGTACTTC
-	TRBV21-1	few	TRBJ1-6	CASSKTGGFSPLHF	TGTGCCAGCAGCAAAACCGGGGGATTCTCACCCCTCCACTTT
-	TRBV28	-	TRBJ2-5	CASRRGSKETQYF	TGTGCCAGCAGACGAGGGAGTAAAGAGACCCAGTACTTC
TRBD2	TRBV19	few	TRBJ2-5	CASSIYWSGNRETQYF	TGTGCCAGTAGTATATATTGGAGCGGGAATAGAGAGACCCAGTACTTC
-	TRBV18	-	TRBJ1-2	CASSPSLNTGHGGYTF	TGTGCCAGCTCACCCTCCCTAAATACAGGGCATGGTGGCTACACCTTC
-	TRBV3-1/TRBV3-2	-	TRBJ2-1	CASTSTESYNEQFF	TGTGCCAGCACCTCTACCGAATCCTACAATGAGCAGTTCTTC
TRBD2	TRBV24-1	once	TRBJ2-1	CATSDLGLAGVNNEQFF	TGTGCCACCAGTGATTTGGGACTAGCGGGAGTCAACAATGAGCAGTTCTTC
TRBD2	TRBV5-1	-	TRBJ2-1	CASSLDRGAGGNEQFF	TGCGCCAGCAGCTTGGATAGAGGAGCGGGAGGAAATGAGCAGTTCTTC
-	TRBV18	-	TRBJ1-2	CASSPSGEVYGYTF	TGTGCCAGCTCACCTTCAGGGGAAGTCTATGGCTACACCTTC
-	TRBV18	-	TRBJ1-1	CASSGTRDTEAFF	TGTGCCAGCTCAGGCACCAGGGACACTGAAGCTTTCTTT
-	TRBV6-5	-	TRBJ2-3	CASSNYGGGTDTQYF	TGTGCCAGCAGTAATTATGGGGGCGGCACAGATACGCAGTATTTT
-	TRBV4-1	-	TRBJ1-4	CASSRDIGAGNEKLFF	TGCGCCAGCAGCAGAGATATAGGGGCCGGAAATGAAAAACTGTTTTTT
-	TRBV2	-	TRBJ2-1	CASVRDTSSYNEQFF	TGTGCTAGCGTCAGGGACACTAGCTCCTACAATGAGCAGTTCTTC
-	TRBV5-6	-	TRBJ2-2	CASTPLQGRELFF	TGTGCCAGCACTCCGCTCCAGGGAAGGGAGCTGTTTTTT
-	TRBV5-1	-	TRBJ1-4	CASSFQGPNEKLFF	TGCGCCAGCAGCTTCCAGGGGCCGAATGAAAAACTGTTTTTT